This TCR beta chain is from a study of response to subunit inactivated influenza vaccine. TCRdb processed the RT-PCR reads anew with MiXCR; each CDR3 protein has one entry. The repertoire holds 800,000 or so distinct CDR3 sequences, with around 21% as singletons. CDR3 size: 16 residues. Trimming shortened V by 5 bases and J by 1 base, and 17 bases separated the two germline ends. Germline-derived CDR1 and CDR2 are MDHEN and SYDVKM. A few counts support this clonotype. The sequence derives from a man aged 45 to 65 who received an inactivated influenza vaccine. This chain uses TRBV28 with TRBJ1-1; D is possibly TRBD1 (6 bases). The sequences come from PBMCs from blood, collected more than 4 days after vaccination. The CDR3 DNA follows: TGTGCCAGCAGTCTCCTCCCGGGACAAGGGAACACTGAAGCTTTCTTT. Its translation: CASSLLPGQGNTEAFF. Filled out from reference TRBV28 and TRBJ1-1, the complete variable domain reads DVKVTQSSRYLVKRTGEKVFLECVQDMDHENMFWYRQDPGLGLRLIYFSYDVKMKEKGDIPEGYSVSREKKERFSLILESASTNQTSMYLCASSLLPGQGNTEAFFGQGTRLTVV.